These T cell receptor beta chains were read from a single sample in a study of cytomegalovirus exposure and HLA in healthy donors. Clones were read by immunoSEQ multiplex PCR, and TCRdb kept only the in-frame ones, dropping some. The sample includes 150,000 to 200,000 clones, around 78% of them seen just once. The source material was PBMCs. Source of these receptors: a woman in her forties in good health and CMV-seronegative. Both conserved end residues are part of each CDR3. The D gene is left open where the match is weak. Clone size is given for some rows only: seen once, a few or many times, or a class if the clone is expanded.

v_call,j_call,d_call,clone_size,cdr3_aa,cdr3_nt
TRBV7-9,TRBJ1-2,TRBD1,few,CASSFYSGTDYGYTF,TGTGCCAGCAGCTTCTATTCCGGGACAGATTATGGCTACACCTTC
TRBV5-8,TRBJ1-5,NA,NA,CASFKPPEPQHF,TGTGCCAGCTTCAAACCGCCGGAGCCCCAGCATTTT
TRBV7-2,TRBJ2-7,NA,NA,CASSFTGYYEQYF,TGTGCCAGCAGCTTCACAGGCTACTACGAGCAGTACTTC
TRBV29-1,TRBJ2-1,NA,NA,CSVEDLGLTAFF,TGCAGCGTTGAAGATTTGGGGCTGACAGCTTTCTTC
TRBV27,TRBJ2-2,TRBD2,NA,CASSPSGTVVGELFF,TGTGCCAGCAGTCCTAGCGGGACTGTGGTTGGGGAGCTGTTTTTT
TRBV7-3,TRBJ2-5,NA,once,CASSFGRGETQYF,TGTGCCAGCAGCTTTGGACGGGGAGAGACCCAGTACTTC
TRBV5-4,TRBJ2-7,NA,NA,CASSLGSGGRSYEQYF,TGTGCCAGCAGCTTGGGCAGCGGAGGTCGTTCCTACGAGCAGTACTTC
TRBV19,TRBJ1-1,TRBD1,NA,CASSTPQGAEAFF,TGTGCCAGTAGTACTCCTCAGGGGGCTGAAGCTTTCTTT
TRBV5-1,TRBJ1-1,NA,NA,CASSQDGRNTEAFF,TGCGCCAGCAGCCAAGACGGGAGGAACACTGAAGCTTTCTTT
TRBV4-1,TRBJ1-4,NA,NA,CASSQEGGVEKLFF,TGCGCCAGCAGCCAAGAGGGGGGGGTTGAAAAACTGTTTTTT
TRBV6-1,TRBJ2-7,NA,few,CASSEARTYEQYF,TGTGCCAGCAGTGAAGCGCGAACCTACGAGCAGTACTTC
TRBV9,TRBJ2-1,TRBD1,NA,CASSVAPGGYNEQFF,TGTGCCAGCAGCGTAGCCCCAGGGGGTTACAATGAGCAGTTCTTC
TRBV5-6,TRBJ1-2,NA,once,CASSLVTIVGDSRGYTF,TGTGCCAGCAGCTTGGTTACTATAGTCGGCGACTCGCGTGGCTACACCTTC
TRBV5-6,TRBJ1-1,NA,few,CASSLLSQNTEAFF,TGTGCCAGCAGCTTGTTGAGCCAGAACACTGAAGCTTTCTTT
TRBV2,TRBJ2-3,NA,NA,CASALADTQYF,TGTGCCAGTGCACTGGCAGATACGCAGTATTTT
TRBV19,TRBJ2-1,TRBD2,NA,CASRPSGVNEQFF,TGTGCCAGTAGGCCTAGCGGGGTCAATGAGCAGTTCTTC
TRBV5-1,TRBJ1-1,TRBD1,NA,CASTDRANTEAFF,TGCGCCAGCACCGACAGGGCGAACACTGAAGCTTTCTTT
TRBV2,TRBJ2-3,NA,NA,CASTQLIWADTQYF,TGTGCCAGCACTCAACTAATATGGGCAGATACGCAGTATTTT
TRBV2,TRBJ1-1,NA,NA,CASSLTPYPTEAFF,TGTGCCAGCAGTCTTACTCCGTACCCCACTGAAGCTTTCTTT
TRBV5-1,TRBJ2-1,TRBD2,NA,CASSRIGSLAGLVWNEQFF,TGCGCCAGCAGCCGCATTGGATCCCTAGCGGGGCTTGTGTGGAATGAGCAGTTCTTC
TRBV4-1,TRBJ1-4,TRBD1,NA,CASSQEGQGTTNEKLFF,TGCGCCAGCAGCCAAGAAGGACAGGGTACAACTAATGAAAAACTGTTTTTT
TRBV28,TRBJ1-2,TRBD1,NA,CASGTGYNYGYTF,TGTGCCAGCGGGACAGGTTATAACTATGGCTACACCTTC
TRBV6-1,TRBJ1-5,TRBD1,NA,CASSRTGYNQPQHF,TGTGCCAGCAGCCGGACAGGCTACAATCAGCCCCAGCATTTT
TRBV7-9,TRBJ2-7,TRBD2,NA,CASTMRAGGLYEQYF,TGTGCCAGCACCATGCGAGCGGGAGGACTCTACGAGCAGTACTTC